This is a list of T cell receptor beta chains from one sample in a study of blood T cell repertoires in COVID-19. The data were produced by immunoSEQ multiplex PCR, yet TCRdb's version contains in-frame clones alone and is incomplete. The sample has more than 35,000 clones, over 75% seen once. Input material: peripheral blood. The receptors were gathered from a man older than 75 with active or convalescent COVID-19. Both conserved end residues are part of each CDR3. D genes are given only for firm matches. Clone size appears in some rows only: once, few, many, or a class for an expanded clone.

TRBJ2-1 | - | TRBV6-5 | TRBD2 | CASSYSSGGYNEQFF | TGTGCCAGCAGTTACTCTAGCGGGGGATACAATGAGCAGTTCTTC
TRBJ2-1 | few | TRBV6-5 | TRBD1 | CASTEGDRDYNEQFF | TGTGCCAGCACCGAGGGGGACAGGGATTACAATGAGCAGTTCTTC
TRBJ2-6 | - | TRBV2 | - | CASSEARVTGANVLTF | TGTGCCAGCAGTGAAGCGCGGGTAACTGGGGCCAACGTCCTGACTTTC
TRBJ1-4 | - | TRBV28 | - | CASTFATGRTNEKLFF | TGTGCCAGCACCTTTGCGACTGGGAGAACTAATGAAAAACTGTTTTTT
TRBJ2-3 | - | TRBV5-4 | TRBD2 | CASSLRLAGLSDTQYF | TGTGCCAGCAGCTTGAGGCTAGCGGGACTTTCAGATACGCAGTATTTT
TRBJ2-3 | many | TRBV11-2 | - | CASSLIGGRTDTQYF | TGTGCCAGCAGCTTAATCGGGGGGCGCACAGATACGCAGTATTTT
TRBJ1-4 | - | TRBV14 | TRBD1 | CASSLQGFANEKLFF | TGTGCCAGCAGCCTACAGGGGTTCGCTAATGAAAAACTGTTTTTT
TRBJ2-5 | - | TRBV12-5 | - | CASGRGDGFQETQYF | TGTGCTAGTGGTCGGGGTGACGGGTTCCAAGAGACCCAGTACTTC
TRBJ1-4 | - | TRBV7-2 | TRBD1 | CASSLVSGTGANEKLFF | TGTGCCAGCAGCTTAGTCTCTGGGACAGGGGCTAATGAAAAACTGTTTTTT
TRBJ2-3 | - | TRBV29-1 | - | CSVEQGQDTQYF | TGCAGCGTTGAACAGGGACAAGATACGCAGTATTTT
TRBJ1-4 | - | TRBV10-2 | - | CASSEEVRTNEKLFF | TGCGCCAGCAGTGAAGAAGTTAGAACTAATGAAAAACTGTTTTTT
TRBJ2-3 | - | TRBV19 | TRBD1 | CASWGQGSTDTQYF | TGTGCCAGTTGGGGACAGGGAAGCACAGATACGCAGTATTTT